Shown below are 10 T cell receptor beta chains from a single sample sequenced in a study of T cell changes during pregnancy in multiple sclerosis. Libraries were prepared by immunoSEQ multiplex PCR; TCRdb keeps only in-frame clonotypes and omits some of them. In the table there are fewer than 95,000 clones, around 90% of which are singletons. This sample comprised peripheral blood, obtained in the first trimester of pregnancy. These receptors were obtained from a female donor in good health, enrolled as a control in a pregnancy study.

The chain couples TRBV7-2 to TRBJ2-7; possible D gene TRBD2, 7 bases. CDR3 length equals 14 residues. The V gene lost 3 bases and the J gene lost 7 bases, with 16 bases spanning the gap. Germline V gene data show CDR1 as SGHTA and CDR2 as FQGNSA. CDR3 amino acids: CASSLASGRGEQYF. In DNA, the CDR3 is TGTGCCAGCAGCTTGGCTAGCGGCAGGGGAGAGCAGTACTTC. Variable domain in full (rest from reference TRBV7-2 and TRBJ2-7): GAGVSQSPSNKVTEKGKDVELRCDPISGHTALYWYRQSLGQGLEFLIYFQGNSAPDKSGLPSDRFSAERTGGSVSTLTIQRTQQEDSAVYLCASSLASGRGEQYFGPGTRLTVT.

J is TRBJ2-2 and V is TRBV6-5; TRBD2 might be the D (7 bases). Between the trimmed V and J ends, which lost 2 bases and 4 bases, there was a span of 14 bases. The CDR3 extends over 16 amino acids. Germline-derived CDR1 and CDR2 are MNHEY and SVGAGI. The CDR3: CASSYQQGGITGELFF. CDR3 coding DNA: TGTGCCAGCAGTTACCAACAGGGAGGGATCACCGGGGAGCTGTTTTTT.

This chain links TRBV6-6 with TRBJ2-3; TRBD2 matches at 9 bases. This CDR3 spans 15 amino acids. V gave up 2 bases and J gave up 5 bases; unmatched junction bases: 5. Germline V CDR1 and CDR2: MNHNY, SVGAGI (reference sequence). CDR3 region: CASSYKAGGGDTQYF. The DNA for the CDR3 is TGTGCCAGCAGTTACAAAGCGGGAGGAGGAGATACGCAGTATTTT.

The J gene is TRBJ1-3, the V gene TRBV28; 10 nucleotides line up with TRBD1. The germline CDR1 and CDR2 sequences are MDHEN and SYDVKM. This CDR3 has 17 amino acids. Trimming removed 6 bases from V and 1 base from J; junction bases left unmatched: 9. The CDR3 is CASSPPGTGDSGNTIYF. As DNA, the CDR3 is TGTGCCAGCAGCCCTCCCGGGACAGGGGATTCTGGAAACACCATATATTTT.

The V and J genes are TRBV9 and TRBJ2-2, with unresolved D. The ends were cut back, 3 bases at V and 0 bases at J, with 6 bases in the middle. CDR3 length: 14 amino acids. The V gene's germline CDR1 is SGDLS and CDR2 YYNGEE. This chain's CDR3 is CASSDRTNTGELFF. The CDR3, as DNA: TGTGCCAGCAGCGACAGAACGAACACCGGGGAGCTGTTTTTT.

This sequence joins TRBV4-1 and TRBJ2-7; 7 bases are a match to TRBD1. The CDR3 has 16 residues. J lost 3 bases, V lost 0 bases, and 8 bases had no gene match. CDR1 is MGHRA, CDR2 YSYEKL, per germline. The CDR3 is CASSQESNTGVYEQYF. In nucleotides, the CDR3 is TGCGCCAGCAGCCAAGAATCGAATACAGGGGTCTACGAGCAGTACTTC.

The CDR3 reads CASRTSGSFDEQFF. The CDR3 DNA reads TGTGCCAGCCGGACTAGCGGGAGTTTCGATGAGCAGTTCTTC. V gene TRBV2 combines with J gene TRBJ2-1; TRBD2 aligns across 13 bases. V shed 8 bases, J shed 8 bases, and the junction held 6 bases outside the gene matches. The CDR3 covers 14 residues. Germline values: CDR1 SNHLY, CDR2 FYNNEI.

This clone was picked up one time. The J gene is TRBJ1-2, the V gene TRBV19; 10 nucleotides agree with TRBD1. V gave up 5 bases and J gave up 6 bases; unmatched junction bases: 6. Germline V lookup: CDR1 LNHDA, CDR2 SQIVND (reference sequence). The CDR3 runs 14 residues. CDR3 nucleotide sequence: TGTGCCAGTAGTTGGGACAGGGGTGTGGATGGCTACACCTTC. Its translation is CASSWDRGVDGYTF.

This chain connects TRBV7-9 to TRBJ2-7; tentatively, D is TRBD2 (5 bases). The length of the CDR3 is 13 residues. Germline V gene data show CDR1 as SEHNR and CDR2 as FQNEAQ (reference sequence). V gave up 4 bases and J gave up 3 bases, with 10 bases separating them. The CDR3 nucleotides read TGTGCCAGCAGCTCTAAGCGGAACTACGAGCAGTACTTC. Translation: CASSSKRNYEQYF.

V gene TRBV4-1 combines with J gene TRBJ2-1; 9 positions agree with TRBD2. Trimming at V came to 1 base and at J to 2 bases, leaving 3 bases not matched to a gene. CDR3 length equals 16 residues. Germline V gene data show CDR1 as MGHRA and CDR2 as YSYEKL. CDR3 in DNA: TGCGCCAGCAGCCAAGGAGGCGGGAGGGCCTACAATGAGCAGTTCTTC. Its translation: CASSQGGGRAYNEQFF.